This passage covers 24 T cell receptor beta chains from one sample sequenced in a study of cytomegalovirus exposure and HLA in healthy donors. PCR was performed using 60 Vbeta and 13 Jbeta primers. Libraries were prepared by immunoSEQ multiplex PCR; TCRdb keeps only in-frame clonotypes and omits some of them. Recorded here are around 100,000 clones; the top ten clones represent 3.7%. Sequencing was carried out using PBMCs. All receptors derive from a man aged 25 to 40 in good health and CMV-seronegative.

V is TRBV7-2 and J is TRBJ2-3; D is unresolved. CDR3 length equals 14 residues. Germline CDR1 is SGHTA and CDR2 is FQGNSA. V was pared by 3 bases and J by 4 bases, with 11 bases between. In DNA, the CDR3 is TGTGCCAGCAGCTTTACAATGCCCCCAGATACGCAGTATTTT. Residues: CASSFTMPPDTQYF.

V usage is TRBV27 and J usage is TRBJ2-3; D perhaps matches TRBD2 (6 bases). Germline values: CDR1 MNHEY, CDR2 SMNVEV (reference sequence). This CDR3 is built from 15 residues. V was pared by 7 bases and J by 5 bases, with 19 bases between. CDR3 loop: CASTNVGTGVDTQYF. The CDR3 coding sequence is TGTGCCAGCACTAACGTCGGGACGGGGGTAGATACGCAGTATTTT.

The chain recombines TRBV6-1 with TRBJ2-1; TRBD2 is a possible D gene (6 bases). CDR3 length equals 14 residues. Germline CDR1 and CDR2: MNHNS and SASEGT. Trimming shortened V by 10 bases and J by 4 bases, and 17 bases separated the two germline ends. As DNA, the CDR3 is TGTGCCACCGAGGCGGGAAATTCTTACAATGAGCAGTTCTTC. Its protein product is CATEAGNSYNEQFF.

The chain combines TRBV5-1 with TRBJ2-1; D not certain. This CDR3 comprises 14 residues. Per germline, CDR1 SGHRS and CDR2 YFSETQ. Trimming pared 4 bases from V and 1 base from J, leaving 9 bases between. The CDR3 loop is CASSVGPSYNEQFF. CDR3 DNA sequence: TGCGCCAGCAGCGTCGGTCCTTCCTACAATGAGCAGTTCTTC.

The chain employs TRBV18 and TRBJ2-3; D remains unclear. CDR3 length equals 13 residues. V lost 2 bases to trimming and J lost 10 bases, with 13 bases between them. Germline assignment: CDR1 KGHSH and CDR2 LQKENI. CDR3 protein: CASSPTVEVAQYF. CDR3 in DNA: TGTGCCAGCTCACCAACTGTAGAGGTGGCGCAGTATTTT.

The chain employs TRBV5-8 and TRBJ1-2, with a possible D match to TRBD1 (6 bases). This CDR3 comprises 15 residues. The V and J ends lost 4 bases and 4 bases respectively, with 17 bases between them. Germline V lookup: CDR1 SGHTS, CDR2 YDEGEE. The CDR3 DNA reads as TGTGCCAGCAGCAAACGCTACAGGGTCCGCTATGGCTACACCTTC. This translates into CASSKRYRVRYGYTF. Drawing the rest from reference TRBV5-8 and TRBJ1-2, the complete variable domain is EAGVTQSPTHLIKTRGQQATLRCSPISGHTSVYWYQQALGLGLQFLLWYDEGEERNRGNFPPRFSGRQFPNYSSELNVNALELEDSALYLCASSKRYRVRYGYTFGSGTRLTVV.

The gene calls are TRBV7-9 and TRBJ2-5, with D hard to call. The J call is uncertain, as TRBJ2-7 better fits the DNA end. This CDR3 is 14 amino acids long. Germline CDR1 is SEHNR and CDR2 is FQNEAQ (reference sequence). Written as DNA, the CDR3 is TGTGCCAGCAGGGTATTAAGTGTCGCCTACGAGCAGTACTTC. Translation gives CASRVLSVAYEQYF.

This sequence joins TRBV11-2 and TRBJ1-2, with D tentatively TRBD1 (6 bases). V lost 4 bases and J lost 0, with 12 bases in between. CDR1 and CDR2 from the germline V gene are SGHAT and FQNNGV. CDR3 length equals 15 residues. CDR3 DNA: TGTGCCAGCAGCTCGCCCAGGGGATCTAACTATGGCTACACCTTC. This codes for CASSSPRGSNYGYTF.

This chain uses TRBV7-8 with TRBJ2-7, with D unclear. The CDR3 totals 11 residues. Germline V lookup: CDR1 SGHVS, CDR2 FQNEAQ. Between the trimmed V and J ends, which lost 5 bases and 7 bases, there was a span of 9 bases. The CDR3 here is CASSPHQEQYF. In DNA form, the CDR3 reads TGTGCCAGCAGCCCCCATCAGGAGCAGTACTTC.

The chain has TRBV18 and TRBJ2-7, with 10 bases fitting TRBD2. This CDR3 has 15 amino acids. Germline CDR1 is KGHSH and CDR2 is LQKENI. V trimming: 4 bases; J trimming: 0 bases; junction bases outside the gene matches: 3. The CDR3 DNA sequence: TGTGCCAGCTCACAGGGACTAGCGAACTCCTACGAGCAGTACTTC. This gives the protein CASSQGLANSYEQYF.

J is TRBJ1-5 and V is TRBV5-1; 9 nucleotides align to TRBD1. The V and J ends lost 0 bases and 5 bases, in that order; junction bases with no gene match: 3. This CDR3 spans 15 amino acids. Looked up from germline, CDR1 is SGHRS and CDR2 is YFSETQ. CDR3 in amino acids: CASSLGDRDDQPQHF. DNA for the CDR3: TGCGCCAGCAGCTTGGGGGACAGGGACGATCAGCCCCAGCATTTT. Full variable domain (missing parts from reference TRBV5-1 and TRBJ1-5): KAGVTQTPRYLIKTRGQQVTLSCSPISGHRSVSWYQQTPGQGLQFLFEYFSETQRNKGNFPGRFSGRQFSNSRSEMNVSTLELGDSALYLCASSLGDRDDQPQHFGDGTRLSIL.

The V and J genes are TRBV28 and TRBJ2-7; TRBD2 agrees at 7 bases. Trimming at V came to 6 bases and at J to 0 bases, leaving 8 bases not matched to a gene. The CDR3 totals 15 residues. CDR1 and CDR2 from the germline V gene are MDHEN and SYDVKM. CDR3 sequence reads: CASSLGRGSSYEQYF. The CDR3 region has the DNA TGTGCCAGCAGCCTAGGGCGGGGGTCCTCCTACGAGCAGTACTTC.

CDR3 bases: TGTGCCAGCAGCCGGGGGGAAGGGCAGCATGGCTACACCTTC. Translation: CASSRGEGQHGYTF. J is TRBJ1-2 and V is TRBV7-9; TRBD1 is a possible D gene (5 bases). Trimming took 5 bases from V and 6 from J, leaving 16 bases between them. CDR1 is SEHNR and CDR2 is FQNEAQ in the germline V gene (reference sequence). This CDR3 region has 14 residues.

Here the CDR3 DNA reads TGTGCCAGCAGCTACGGACAGGGGTTTAGCAATCAGCCCCAGCATTTT. It yields the protein CASSYGQGFSNQPQHF. V is TRBV5-6 and J is TRBJ1-5; 9 bases are shared with TRBD1. The CDR3 contains 16 residues. With 3 bases clipped from V and 0 bases from J, the junction kept 4 bases outside the gene matches. The germline V gene encodes CDR1 SGHDT and CDR2 YYEEEE. Complete variable domain (other parts from reference TRBV5-6 and TRBJ1-5): DAGVTQSPTHLIKTRGQQVTLRCSPKSGHDTVSWYQQALGQGPQFIFQYYEEEERQRGNFPDRFSGHQFPNYSSELNVNALLLGDSALYLCASSYGQGFSNQPQHFGDGTRLSIL.

The chain joins TRBV7-3 to TRBJ1-5, with D maybe TRBD1 (6 bases). This CDR3 is 18 amino acids long. The V end lost 6 bases, the J end lost 0 bases, and 21 bases lay between the germline ends. The germline V gene encodes CDR1 SGHTA and CDR2 FQGTGA. CDR3 region: CASSSGTGHCYSNQPQHF. The CDR3 DNA reads as TGTGCCAGCAGTTCCGGGACGGGACATTGCTATAGCAATCAGCCCCAGCATTTT.

The chain couples TRBV6-1 to TRBJ1-2; D not resolved. The germline V and J ends were trimmed by 0 bases and 7 bases, with 12 bases remaining between them. The germline gives CDR1 MNHNS, CDR2 SASEGT. The CDR3 is made up of 14 amino acids. CDR3 amino acids: CASSEAPGSLGYTF. Written as DNA, the CDR3 is TGTGCCAGCAGTGAAGCACCGGGTTCACTTGGCTACACCTTC.

The gene calls are TRBV5-4 and TRBJ2-7, with 8 nucleotides matching TRBD1. Per the germline V gene, CDR1 is SGHNT and CDR2 is YYREEE (reference sequence). V lost 4 bases, J lost 6 bases, and 6 bases stayed unmatched. The length of the CDR3 is 13 residues. CDR3 loop: CASSRTGQVEQYF. CDR3 in DNA: TGTGCCAGCAGCCGGACAGGGCAAGTCGAGCAGTACTTC.

In the case of this clone: The identical CDR3 is also encoded by other nucleotide sequences in the sample. The rearrangement joins TRBV2 to TRBJ2-7; 9 bases line up with TRBD2. This CDR3 is 14 amino acids long. Germline lookup yields CDR1 SNHLY and CDR2 FYNNEI. Trimming at V came to 4 bases and at J to 6 bases, leaving 7 bases not matched to a gene. In nucleotides, the CDR3 is TGTGCCAGCAGTGTGCGTAGCGGGGGCAGCGAGCAGTACTTC. Translation gives CASSVRSGGSEQYF.

The chain couples TRBV5-1 to TRBJ2-4, with D possibly TRBD1 on 5 matching bases. Germline-derived CDR1 and CDR2 are SGHRS and YFSETQ. This CDR3 spans 15 amino acids. Trimming stripped 0 bases from V and 2 bases from J, with 9 bases between. CDR3 protein: CASSLDGASKNIQYF. CDR3 coding DNA: TGCGCCAGCAGCTTGGATGGGGCGTCCAAAAACATTCAGTACTTC.

V usage is TRBV19 and J usage is TRBJ1-5, with 7 bases lining up with TRBD1. In germline, CDR1 is LNHDA, CDR2 SQIVND (reference sequence). V trimming: 5 bases; J trimming: 5 bases; junction bases outside the gene matches: 15. The CDR3 sequence is 17 residues long. The CDR3 sequence: CASSLGARQGPDQPQHF. The DNA of the CDR3 is TGTGCCAGTAGTCTTGGCGCAAGACAGGGACCCGATCAGCCCCAGCATTTT.

The chain employs TRBV10-3 and TRBJ2-1, with TRBD2 identical over 7 bases. The ends lost 10 bases at V and 2 bases at J; junction bases unmatched: 11. Germline V gives CDR1 ENHRY, CDR2 SYGVKD. The CDR3 extends over 15 amino acids. As DNA, the CDR3 is TGTGCCACCGCGGGCGGGGGTTACACCTACAATGAGCAGTTCTTC. Translating it yields CATAGGGYTYNEQFF.

On this clone: Other DNA sequences in this specimen translate into the identical CDR3. The chain carries TRBV28 and TRBJ2-5; TRBD2 agrees at 7 bases. The V segment lost 5 bases and the J segment 3 bases; nucleotides outside the gene matches: 6. The CDR3 consists of 14 residues. From germline, CDR1 is MDHEN and CDR2 SYDVKM. Here the CDR3 reads CASSLSGVEETQYF. The CDR3 bases are TGTGCCAGCAGTCTGAGCGGGGTCGAAGAGACCCAGTACTTC.

This chain connects TRBV5-8 to TRBJ1-2; D remains unclear. Germline loops: CDR1 SGHTS, CDR2 YDEGEE. This CDR3 spans 15 amino acids. V lost 2 bases to trimming and J lost 0 bases, with 11 bases between them. CDR3 loop: CASSLLGVSNYGYTF. CDR3 coding DNA: TGTGCCAGCAGCTTACTGGGAGTCTCTAACTATGGCTACACCTTC.

The chain is built from TRBV6-1 and TRBJ1-6; unclear D gene. V dropped 2 bases and J dropped 15 bases, with 14 bases sitting between them. The CDR3 has 13 amino acids. CDR1 and CDR2 from the germline V gene are MNHNS and SASEGT. The CDR3 sequence is CASSESWAQVLHF. CDR3 bases: TGTGCCAGCAGTGAAAGTTGGGCCCAGGTCCTCCACTTT.